These 23 T cell receptor beta chains share one sample of origin, sequenced in a study of HIV-infected patients and healthy controls (dated by TCRdb to 2013 to 2014). Libraries were made using 5' RACE. The instrument was an Illumina MiSeq. TCRdb trimmed public reads at Q25 via fastp, called clones via MiXCR and kept in-frame beta chains. Every entry covers one CDR3 protein and lists the most common genes and DNA from its rows. The sample table lists about 64,000 distinct CDR3 sequences, less than 20% of them with a count of one. The ten largest clones capture approximately 1.5% of the sample. The sample was CD4+ T cells from blood. All receptors derive from a human donor in good health.

In its sample, this clonotype was seen a few times. The chain recombines TRBV12-5 with TRBJ2-7; the match to TRBD1 covers 7 bases. Germline V lookup: CDR1 LGHNT, CDR2 FRNRAP. Trimming cost V 1 base and J 3 bases; bases outside gene matches: 0. The CDR3 covers 13 residues. The CDR3 reads CASGLGTGYEQYF. The CDR3 nucleotides are TGTGCTAGTGGTTTGGGGACAGGCTACGAGCAGTACTTC.

The chain joins TRBV21-1 to TRBJ2-6; TRBD1 is the table's D call, not checked against the DNA. TRBV21-1 represents a pseudogene. This CDR3 contains 24 residues. CDR3: CASSKVPRPGQGVLQFSGANVLTF. The CDR3 DNA sequence: TGTGCCAGCAGCAAAGTACCTCGACCGGGACAGGGGGTTCTACAGTTCTCTGGGGCCAACGTCCTGACTTTC.

The V gene is TRBV7-6, the J gene TRBJ2-7; D might be TRBD2 (6 bases). This CDR3 is built from 14 residues. V was clipped by 5 bases and J by 2 bases, with 13 bases between them. Germline CDR1 reads SGHVS; CDR2 reads FNYEAQ. CDR3: CASSPQAGPYEQYF. CDR3 bases: TGTGCCAGCAGCCCGCAGGCGGGGCCCTACGAGCAGTACTTC.

This clonotype appeared a few times. The chain couples TRBV6-5 to TRBJ2-7, with D perhaps matching TRBD1 (10 bases). Trimming shortened V by 6 bases and J by 1 base, and 16 bases separated the two germline ends. This CDR3 comprises 15 residues. Looked up from germline, CDR1 is MNHEY and CDR2 is SVGAGI. CDR3 in amino acids: CASSLAGQGSYEQYF. The CDR3 nucleotides read TGTGCCAGCAGCCTAGCGGGACAGGGGTCCTACGAGCAGTACTTC.

This clonotype was seen a few times. The chain combines TRBV7-9 with TRBJ1-5; a weak D match, TRBD1 (6 bases). The CDR3 consists of 18 residues. The V gene lost 0 bases and the J gene lost 0 bases, with 15 bases spanning the gap. Germline values: CDR1 SEHNR, CDR2 FQNEAQ (reference sequence). The CDR3 sequence is CASSLAKQGTGSNQPQHF. DNA for the CDR3: TGTGCCAGCAGCTTAGCGAAGCAGGGGACGGGTAGCAATCAGCCCCAGCATTTT.

This clonotype occurred a few times. V gene TRBV29-1 combines with J gene TRBJ1-4, with TRBD1 as a possible D gene (6 bases). V dropped 4 bases and J dropped 3 bases, with 9 bases sitting between them. Looked up from germline, CDR1 is SQVTM and CDR2 is ANQGSEA. CDR3 size: 13 residues. CDR3 sequence reads: CSVARTANEKLFF. CDR3 nucleotides: TGCAGCGTTGCAAGGACAGCTAATGAAAAACTGTTTTTT.

This clonotype has a handful of counts. The chain carries TRBV14 and TRBJ1-1; the D gene is possibly TRBD1 (5 bases). The CDR3 covers 15 residues. Per germline, CDR1 SGHDN and CDR2 FVKESK. Trimming removed 0 bases from V and 11 bases from J, with 19 bases in between. The DNA of the CDR3 is TGTGCCAGCAGCCAAGATTTGGTGTGGTCGGGGGTTGCTTTCTTT. Its translation is CASSQDLVWSGVAFF.

The chain combines TRBV20-1 with TRBJ2-5; 7 bases are a match to TRBD2. Germline V gives CDR1 DFQATT, CDR2 SNEGSKA (reference sequence). With V trimmed by 3 bases and J by 5 bases, 6 bases remained unmatched. This CDR3 has 13 amino acids. The CDR3 loop reads CSASGGSFETQYF. The CDR3, as DNA: TGCAGTGCTAGCGGGGGGTCCTTTGAGACCCAGTACTTC.

V usage is TRBV24-1 and J usage is TRBJ1-5; D is undetermined. Looked up from germline, CDR1 is KGHDR and CDR2 is SFDVKD. V gave up 3 bases and J gave up 0 bases, with 11 bases separating them. The CDR3 length is 16 residues. This CDR3 reads CATSDGSFDSNQPQHF. The CDR3, as DNA: TGTGCCACCAGTGATGGAAGTTTCGATAGCAATCAGCCCCAGCATTTT.

The gene calls are TRBV18 and TRBJ1-1; D is ambiguous. Germline V gene data show CDR1 as KGHSH and CDR2 as LQKENI. V lost 5 bases to trimming and J lost 1 base, with 8 bases between them. The CDR3 consists of 13 residues. As DNA, the CDR3 is TGTGCCAGCTCATCCGCTCCGAACACTGAAGCTTTCTTT. This gives the protein CASSSAPNTEAFF.

There are a few counts of this clonotype. The V call is TRBV7-8, the J call TRBJ2-1; D ambiguous. The V end lost 1 base, the J end lost 5 bases, and 9 bases lay between the germline ends. This CDR3 is 14 amino acids long. From germline, CDR1 is SGHVS and CDR2 FQNEAQ. The CDR3 nucleotides read TGTGCCAGCAGCTTAGGATTGGAGCACAATGAGCAGTTCTTC. It is translated as CASSLGLEHNEQFF.

This clonotype was recorded at least ten times. The rearrangement links TRBV11-2 to TRBJ2-1; possibly TRBD1 for D (6 bases). V shed 4 bases and J shed 10 bases, with 23 bases lying between them. Germline CDR1 is SGHAT and CDR2 is FQNNGV. The CDR3 length is 16 residues. CDR3 nucleotide sequence: TGTGCCAGCAGCTCCCGGCTTCAGGGGCGCCGTGAGGAGCAGTTCTTC. This encodes CASSSRLQGRREEQFF.

In its sample, this clonotype was seen a few times. V gene TRBV29-1 combines with J gene TRBJ1-2, with 11 bases that match TRBD1. The CDR3 consists of 15 residues. The germline V gene encodes CDR1 SQVTM and CDR2 ANQGSEA. The V and J ends lost 4 bases and 7 bases, in that order; junction bases with no gene match: 11. CDR3 nucleotides: TGCAGCGTTGTATTAATCGGACAGGGGGCGCGTGGCTACACCTTC. Translation: CSVVLIGQGARGYTF.

This clonotype turned up a few times. The chain carries TRBV24-1 and TRBJ2-2; 12 bases map to TRBD2. Germline assignment: CDR1 KGHDR and CDR2 SFDVKD. The V and J ends lost 3 bases and 5 bases, in that order; junction bases with no gene match: 3. There are 16 residues in the CDR3. The CDR3 DNA is TGTGCCACCAGTGATACTAGCGGGAGGAAGACCGGGGAGCTGTTTTTT. Amino acid sequence: CATSDTSGRKTGELFF.

This chain links TRBV11-1 with TRBJ2-1; 9 bases agree with TRBD1. The germline V gene encodes CDR1 SGHAT and CDR2 FQDESV (reference sequence). The CDR3 runs to 16 residues. V lost 2 bases, J lost 8 bases, and 10 bases stayed unmatched. The DNA of the CDR3 is TGTGCCAGCAGCTTACGCTTGCGGGACAGGGACTATGAGCAGTTCTTC. Protein: CASSLRLRDRDYEQFF.

This clonotype was detected ten times or more. V usage is TRBV20-1 and J usage is TRBJ1-2, with a possible D match to TRBD1 (6 bases). The CDR3 loop spans 12 amino acids. In germline, CDR1 is DFQATT, CDR2 SNEGSKA (reference sequence). The V end was cut by 4 bases, the J end by 2 bases, with 8 bases between. The CDR3 is CSAMGQNYGYTF. Here the CDR3 DNA reads TGCAGTGCTATGGGACAAAACTATGGCTACACCTTC.

This chain links TRBV20-1 with TRBJ1-1; D is undetermined. Between the trimmed V and J ends, which lost 3 bases and 5 bases, there was a span of 13 bases. CDR3 size: 13 residues. The germline gives CDR1 DFQATT, CDR2 SNEGSKA (reference sequence). CDR3 region: CSARSERGTEAFF. The CDR3 DNA reads TGCAGTGCTAGGTCTGAGCGGGGAACTGAAGCTTTCTTT.

The CDR3 here is CASSKGRGRLAGGGETQYF. DNA of the CDR3: TGTGCCAGCAGCAAAGGGAGGGGGCGACTAGCGGGAGGCGGAGAGACCCAGTACTTC. The V call is TRBV21-1, the J call TRBJ2-5; the table's D gene call, TRBD2, was not cross checked with the DNA. TRBV21-1 is flagged as a pseudogene. The CDR3 extends over 19 amino acids.

This clonotype was detected ten times or more. This chain links TRBV10-2 with TRBJ2-6; 10 bases align to TRBD1. From germline, CDR1 is WSHSY and CDR2 SAAADI. With 11 bases clipped from V and 1 base from J, the junction kept 5 bases outside the gene matches. The CDR3 length is 15 residues. CDR3 protein: CAVRTGGSGANVLTF. CDR3 in DNA: TGCGCCGTTAGGACAGGGGGATCTGGGGCCAACGTCCTGACTTTC.

This chain connects TRBV3-1 to TRBJ1-2, with a weak D call TRBD1 (6 bases). CDR3 size: 17 residues. Germline lookup yields CDR1 LGHDT and CDR2 YNNKEL (reference sequence). Trimming cost V 4 bases and J 2 bases, with 20 bases left between them. CDR3 DNA: TGTGCCAGCAGCCGGGAAACCGGGACACCGTTAAACTATGGCTACACCTTC. Encoded protein: CASSRETGTPLNYGYTF.

This clonotype was seen ten or more times. The chain couples TRBV7-2 to TRBJ2-3, with 7 bases aligning to TRBD2. Germline values: CDR1 SGHTA, CDR2 FQGNSA. With V trimmed by 2 bases and J by 3 bases, 2 bases remained unmatched. This CDR3 contains 14 residues. Here the CDR3 DNA reads TGTGCCAGCAGCTTATCGGGGGGTACAGATACGCAGTATTTT. It specifies CASSLSGGTDTQYF.

The DNA for the CDR3 is TGTGCCAGCAGCCAGGGGGCCTACAATGAGCAGTTCTTC. This translates into CASSQGAYNEQFF. The rearrangement links TRBV7-9 to TRBJ2-1, with 7 bases fitting TRBD1. From germline, CDR1 is SEHNR and CDR2 FQNEAQ (reference sequence). J lost 2 bases, V lost 5 bases, and 0 bases had no gene match. This CDR3 region has 13 residues.

The CDR3 DNA sequence: TGTGCCAGCAGTGTTACAGGGGTCAACTATGGCTACACCTTC. It translates to CASSVTGVNYGYTF. V and J are TRBV12-3 or TRBV12-4 and TRBJ1-2, with 7 bases fitting TRBD1. Losses at the gene ends were 5 bases for V and 2 bases for J; bases not matched to a gene: 5. The CDR3 extends over 14 amino acids.